Listed here is a single T cell receptor beta chain. This entry is derived from a study of blood T cell repertoires in COVID-19. As for the study in general: Samples came from the United States, Italy and Spain, spanning acute and convalescent COVID-19. In each case, the material was cDNA or gDNA derived from T cells, B-cell-depleted T cells, or PBMCs.

A Seattle source enrolled patients during active infection and followed them longitudinally. The authors' processing: Scientists estimated how many nucleated cells there were by amplifying reference gene primers. Produced via immunoSEQ multiplex PCR; TCRdb's table is partial and in-frame only. V and J calls and clone size are given by that table; D and trimming were obtained from the DNA. The sample lists 200,000 to 250,000 clones; 70% to 90% were seen once. The J segment lost 5 bases and the V segment lost 0 bases, leaving 7 bases of the junction unmatched. This CDR3 contains 18 residues. Germline V gene lookup returns CDR1 LGHNA and CDR2 YSLEER.

This receptor was identified in a woman between 70 and 85 years old with COVID-19, enrolled during active disease. The sample consisted of peripheral blood. This rearrangement joins TRBV4-3 to TRBJ2-2, with 12 bases aligning to TRBD2. CDR3 protein: CASSQETGLAGRTGELFF. CDR3 DNA sequence: TGCGCCAGCAGCCAAGAGACGGGACTAGCGGGTCGTACCGGGGAGCTGTTTTTT.